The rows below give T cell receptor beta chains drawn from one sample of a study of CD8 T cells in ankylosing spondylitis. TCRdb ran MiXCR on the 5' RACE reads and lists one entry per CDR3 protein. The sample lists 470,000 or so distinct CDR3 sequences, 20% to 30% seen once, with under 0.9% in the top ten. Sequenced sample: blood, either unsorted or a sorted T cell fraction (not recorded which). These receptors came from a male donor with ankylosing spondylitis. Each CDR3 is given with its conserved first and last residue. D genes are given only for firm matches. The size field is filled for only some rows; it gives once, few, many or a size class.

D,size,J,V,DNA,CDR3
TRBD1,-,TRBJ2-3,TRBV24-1,TGTGCCACCAGTGATCGGGACAGGGCGTCAGATACGCAGTATTTT,CATSDRDRASDTQYF
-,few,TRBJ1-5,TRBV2,TGTGCCAGCAGTGGAGGGTTTATCAATCAGCCCCAGCATTTT,CASSGGFINQPQHF
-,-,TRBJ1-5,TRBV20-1,TGCAGTGCTAGAGAGGGCGGCGAGCGATCCGCGCCCCAGCATTTT,CSAREGGERSAPQHF
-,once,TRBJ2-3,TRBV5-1,TGCGCCAGCAGCTTGGACATGTTGTGGGATACGCAGTATTTT,CASSLDMLWDTQYF
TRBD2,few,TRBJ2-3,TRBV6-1,TGTGCCAGCAGTGAACGGGGTGGGGCTAGCGGGACGAATACGCAGTATTTT,CASSERGGASGTNTQYF
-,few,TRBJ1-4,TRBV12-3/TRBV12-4,TGTGCCAGCCTACTTGGTCCAGGGACTAATGAAAAACTGTTTTTT,CASLLGPGTNEKLFF
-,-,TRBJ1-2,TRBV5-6,TGTGCCAGCAGCTTCGGAGGAAATATATATGGCTACACCTTC,CASSFGGNIYGYTF
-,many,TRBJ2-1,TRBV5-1,TGCGCCAGCAGCTTTAGGAATGAGCAGTTCTTC,CASSFRNEQFF
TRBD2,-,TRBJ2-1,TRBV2,TGTGCCAGCAGGGCAGGGACTAGCGTGTCCTACAATGAGCAGTTCTTC,CASRAGTSVSYNEQFF
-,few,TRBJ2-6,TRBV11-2,TGTGCCAGCAGCTTTCCCACCCACAGGGTTGGTGGGGCCAACGTCCTGACTTTC,CASSFPTHRVGGANVLTF
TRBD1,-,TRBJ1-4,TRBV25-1,TGTGCCAGCAGTGGGGGGACAGATAATGAAAAACTGTTTTTT,CASSGGTDNEKLFF
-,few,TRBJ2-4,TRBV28,TGTGCCAGCAGTCCAAGGGGGGTCAACATTCAGTACTTC,CASSPRGVNIQYF
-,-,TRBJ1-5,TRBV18,TGTGCCAGCTCACCAGTGGGTGTTCAGCCCCAGCATTTT,CASSPVGVQPQHF
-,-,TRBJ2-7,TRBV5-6,TGTGCCAGCAGGTCTACGACCTACGAGCAGTACTTC,CASRSTTYEQYF
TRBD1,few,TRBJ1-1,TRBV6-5,TGTGCCAGCAGTTATGGGGACAGGGGTCGCCCTGAAGCTTTCTTT,CASSYGDRGRPEAFF
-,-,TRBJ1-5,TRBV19,TGTGCCAGTAGACAACCCCAGGGGCATCAGCCCCAGCATTTT,CASRQPQGHQPQHF
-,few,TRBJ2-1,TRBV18,TGTGCCAGCTCAAGTTCGGTGCCTGGGACTCTCTACAATGAGCAGTTCTTC,CASSSSVPGTLYNEQFF
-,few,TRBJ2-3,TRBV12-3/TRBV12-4,TGTGCCAGCAGTCATCCGGAGACTAGCACAGATACGCAGTATTTT,CASSHPETSTDTQYF
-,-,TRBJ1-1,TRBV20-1,TGCAGTGCTAGATTCGGCGGGTCAACTGCGAACACTGAAGCTTTCTTT,CSARFGGSTANTEAFF
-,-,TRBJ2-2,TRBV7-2,TGTGCCAGCAGCAGGATCGGGGAGCTGTTTTTT,CASSRIGELFF
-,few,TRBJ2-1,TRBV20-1,TGCAGTGCTAGAGGGGCTTACAATGAGCAGTTCTTC,CSARGAYNEQFF
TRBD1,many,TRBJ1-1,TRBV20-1,TGCAGTGCTAGAGACCCAGGGGGCCTCACTGAAGCTTTCTTT,CSARDPGGLTEAFF
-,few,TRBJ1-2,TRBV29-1,TGCAGCGTTTCCTGGGGGGACTATGGCTACACCTTC,CSVSWGDYGYTF
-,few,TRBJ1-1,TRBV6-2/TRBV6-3,TGTGCCAGCAACAACCCGGGATGGACTGAAGCTTTCTTT,CASNNPGWTEAFF
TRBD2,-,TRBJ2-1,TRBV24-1,TGTGCCACCAGTGATTCGTTAGCGGGAGGGCCGGGGGATGAGCAGTTCTTC,CATSDSLAGGPGDEQFF
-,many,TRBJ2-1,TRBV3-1,TGTGCCAGCAGCAAGGGGAGCTCCTACAATGAGCAGTTCTTC,CASSKGSSYNEQFF
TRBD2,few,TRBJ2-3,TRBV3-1,TGTGCCAGCAGCCAAGCCGGGACTAGCGTCACAGATACGCAGTATTTT,CASSQAGTSVTDTQYF
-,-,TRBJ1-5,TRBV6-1,TGTGCCAGCTCCCCTGACAGCCGCAATCAGCCCCAGCATTTT,CASSPDSRNQPQHF
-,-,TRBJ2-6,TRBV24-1,TGTGCCACCAGTGGTGCCTCTCGCAGCTCTGGGGCCAACGTCCTGACTTTC,CATSGASRSSGANVLTF
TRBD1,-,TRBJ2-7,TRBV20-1,TGCAGTGCTAGGAAAGGGACAGGGGGCGAAGCTTGGGTCTACGAGCAGTACTTC,CSARKGTGGEAWVYEQYF
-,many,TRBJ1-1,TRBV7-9,TGTGCCAGCAGCTTGAGTGGGGGGTACACTGAAGCTTTCTTT,CASSLSGGYTEAFF
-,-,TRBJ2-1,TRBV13,TGTGCCAGCAGCGCCCGGTGGGTTCAGAAGGGCTCCTACAATGAGCAGTTCTTC,CASSARWVQKGSYNEQFF
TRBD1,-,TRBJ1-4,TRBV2,TGTGCCAGCACAACAGGGGACGGCGAAAAACTGTTTTTT,CASTTGDGEKLFF
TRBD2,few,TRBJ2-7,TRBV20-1,TGCAGTGCTAGAGATTGGACTAGCGGGAGATCTTACGAGCAGTACTTC,CSARDWTSGRSYEQYF
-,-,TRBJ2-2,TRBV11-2,TGTGCCAGCAGCTTAAATCCTCCCGGGGAGCTGTTTTTT,CASSLNPPGELFF
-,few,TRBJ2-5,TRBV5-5,TGTGCCAGCAGCTTGAGGTATCAGACCCAGTACTTC,CASSLRYQTQYF
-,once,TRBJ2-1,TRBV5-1,TGCGCCAGCAGCTTGATGATGGCGGTAACTCGGAATGAGCAGTTCTTC,CASSLMMAVTRNEQFF
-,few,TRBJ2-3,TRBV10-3,TGTGCCATCAGTGAGTCGAGGGTAGGTGCTGGCCCAGATACGCAGTATTTT,CAISESRVGAGPDTQYF
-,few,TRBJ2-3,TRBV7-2,TGTGCCAGCAGCCTTCTAAGACATACGCAGTATTTT,CASSLLRHTQYF
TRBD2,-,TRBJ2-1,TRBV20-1,TGCAGTGCCCCACTAGCGGGAGGGGCGGGGGATGAGCAGTTCTTC,CSAPLAGGAGDEQFF
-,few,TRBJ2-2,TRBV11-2,TGTGCCAGCAGCTCTACCACCCAGAGGACATACACCGGGGAGCTGTTTTTT,CASSSTTQRTYTGELFF
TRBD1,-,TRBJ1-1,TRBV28,TGTGCCAGCAGGACAGGGGGTAGAACTGAAGCTTTCTTT,CASRTGGRTEAFF
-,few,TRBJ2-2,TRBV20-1,TGCAGTGCTAGAGAGGCCGGGGAGCTGTTTTTT,CSAREAGELFF
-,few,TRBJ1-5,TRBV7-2,TGTGCCAGCAGCCCGGGAGGGGGAACTAATCAGCCCCAGCATTTT,CASSPGGGTNQPQHF
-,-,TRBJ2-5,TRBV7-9,TGTGCCAGCAGCTTTTCCCGGGACCCACAAGAGACCCAGTACTTC,CASSFSRDPQETQYF
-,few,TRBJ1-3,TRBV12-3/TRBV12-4,TGTGCCAGCAGTCCCGTTTACACTCGACCCATATATTTT,CASSPVYTRPIYF
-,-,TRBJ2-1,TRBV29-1,TGCAGCGTTGTGTGGCTAGCTTCAAATGAGCAGTTCTTC,CSVVWLASNEQFF
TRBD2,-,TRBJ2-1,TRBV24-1,TGTGCCACCAGCGCGACCGGGACTAGCTCCTACAATGAGCAGTTCTTC,CATSATGTSSYNEQFF
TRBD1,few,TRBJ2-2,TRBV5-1,TGCGCCAGCAGAGAAACAGGGGTCACCGGGGAGCTGTTTTTT,CASRETGVTGELFF
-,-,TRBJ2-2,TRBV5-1,TGCGCCAGCCAAATGTCCGGGATTGGGACCGGGGAGCTGTTTTTT,CASQMSGIGTGELFF
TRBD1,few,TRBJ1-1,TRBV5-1,TGCGCCAGCAGCTTGCAACCGGGACAGGGGGACGCTGAAGCTTTCTTT,CASSLQPGQGDAEAFF
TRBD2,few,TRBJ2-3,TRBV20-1,TGCAGTGCTAGGGGGGGACTAGCGGGACTCACAGATACGCAGTATTTT,CSARGGLAGLTDTQYF
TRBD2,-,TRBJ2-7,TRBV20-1,TGCAGTGCTAGGGTAGCGGGAGGTGATCAGGGCTACGAGCAGTACTTC,CSARVAGGDQGYEQYF